This TCR beta chain was found in a study of T-cell reconstitution after alpha-beta-depleted transplantation in children. Unique molecular identifiers were incorporated during preparation of the TCRbeta library. One entry per CDR3 protein, called by TCRdb with MiXCR from the PCR reads. This repertoire shows about 830,000 distinct CDR3 sequences, 16% found once; its top ten account for about 5%. Germline lookup yields CDR1 KGHDR and CDR2 SFDVKD. Trimming cost V 2 bases and J 3 bases; bases outside gene matches: 6. This CDR3 has 16 residues. This material consisted of PBMCs, mostly from graft donor cells, taken 360 days after TCRalphabeta/CD19-depleted stem cell transplant. This TCR was sampled from a male patient younger than 18 who had a stem cell transplant for acute lymphoblastic leukemia, so the T cells may come from the graft donor. This rearrangement joins TRBV24-1 to TRBJ2-3; 8 bases align to TRBD1. The CDR3 coding sequence is TGTGCCACCAGTGATTCCACGACAGGGGAAACAGATACGCAGTATTTT. Protein sequence: CATSDSTTGETDTQYF.